A single sample is the source of the 3 T cell receptor beta chains below, sequenced in a study of blood T cells in healthy people across ages (dated by TCRdb to about 2015). Libraries were prepared through 5' RACE. The reads were generated on an Illumina HiSeq 2500. A second PCR of roughly 7 to 12 cycles was run with a J-beta primer mix and a sample-barcoded 5' primer. Using fastp trimming at Q25 and MiXCR clonotype assembly, TCRdb reanalyzed the public sequencing data and kept in-frame beta chains. Rows with a matching CDR3 protein are joined into one entry that keeps the most common DNA and genes. The sample table holds 550,000 to 750,000 distinct CDR3 sequences, of which 20% to 25% were seen once. The ten top clones hold roughly 3.9% of the sample. Sequencing was carried out using blood. The receptors come from a man between 65 and 80 years old in good health.

J is TRBJ1-1 and V is TRBV3-1; 8 bases match TRBD1. CDR3 length: 14 amino acids. Looked up from germline, CDR1 is LGHDT and CDR2 is YNNKEL (reference sequence). V shed 4 bases, J shed 6 bases, and the junction held 7 bases outside the gene matches. CDR3 region: CASSRTGSKAEAFF. The CDR3 DNA reads TGTGCCAGCAGCCGGACAGGGTCGAAGGCTGAAGCTTTCTTT.

The table lists this clonotype with a count of one. This chain's CDR3 is CSARDKPPGWSEKLFF. The CDR3 nucleotides read TGCAGTGCTAGAGATAAACCCCCAGGGTGGAGTGAAAAACTGTTTTTT. The J gene is TRBJ1-4, the V gene TRBV20-1; possibly TRBD1 for D (5 bases). The CDR3 contains 16 residues. CDR1 and CDR2 from the germline V gene are DFQATT and SNEGSKA (reference sequence). Trimming shortened V by 0 bases and J by 7 bases, and 18 bases separated the two germline ends.

This sequence joins TRBV7-2 and TRBJ2-1, with 13 positions matching TRBD2. The last part of the DNA fits TRBJ2-5 better; the J call may be wrong. Germline V gene data show CDR1 as SGHTA and CDR2 as FQGNSA. CDR3 length equals 17 residues. CDR3 loop: CASSLGLAGGLGETQYF. The CDR3 DNA is TGTGCCAGCAGCTTAGGACTAGCGGGAGGTCTTGGGGAGACCCAGTACTTC.